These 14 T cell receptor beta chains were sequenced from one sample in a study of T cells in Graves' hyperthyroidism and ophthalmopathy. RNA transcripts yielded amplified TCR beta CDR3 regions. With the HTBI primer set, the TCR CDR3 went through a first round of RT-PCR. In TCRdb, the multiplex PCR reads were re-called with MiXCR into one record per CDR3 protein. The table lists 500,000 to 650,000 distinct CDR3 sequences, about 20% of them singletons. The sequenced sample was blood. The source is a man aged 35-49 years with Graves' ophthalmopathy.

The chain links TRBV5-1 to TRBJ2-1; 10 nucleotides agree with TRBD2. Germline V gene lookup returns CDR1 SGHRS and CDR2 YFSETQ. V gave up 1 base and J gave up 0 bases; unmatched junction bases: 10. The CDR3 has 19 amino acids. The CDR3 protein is CASSLKGLAGASSYNEQFF. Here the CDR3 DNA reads TGCGCCAGCAGCTTGAAGGGGCTAGCGGGAGCGAGCTCCTACAATGAGCAGTTCTTC.

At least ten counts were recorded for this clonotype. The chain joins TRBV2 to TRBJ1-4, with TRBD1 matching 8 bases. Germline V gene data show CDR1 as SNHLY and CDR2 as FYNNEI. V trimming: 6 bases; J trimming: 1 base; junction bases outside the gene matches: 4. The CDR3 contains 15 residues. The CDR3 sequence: CASSPGQGTNEKLFF. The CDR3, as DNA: TGTGCCAGCAGCCCCGGACAGGGAACTAATGAAAAACTGTTTTTT.

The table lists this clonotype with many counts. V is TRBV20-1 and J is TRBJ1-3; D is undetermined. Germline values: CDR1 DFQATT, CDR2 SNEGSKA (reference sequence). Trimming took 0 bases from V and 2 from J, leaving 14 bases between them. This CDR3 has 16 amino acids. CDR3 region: CSARDIDPAAGNTIYF. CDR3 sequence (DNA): TGCAGTGCTAGAGACATAGACCCCGCGGCTGGAAACACCATATATTTT.

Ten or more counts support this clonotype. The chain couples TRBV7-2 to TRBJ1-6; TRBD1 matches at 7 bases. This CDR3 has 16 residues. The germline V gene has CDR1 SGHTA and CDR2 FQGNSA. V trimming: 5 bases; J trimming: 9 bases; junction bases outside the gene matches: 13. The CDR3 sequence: CASSLTTGQRGSPLHF. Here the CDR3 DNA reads TGTGCCAGCAGCCTTACGACGGGACAGAGAGGTTCACCCCTCCACTTT. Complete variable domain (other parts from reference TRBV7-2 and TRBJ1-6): GAGVSQSPSNKVTEKGKDVELRCDPISGHTALYWYRQSLGQGLEFLIYFQGNSAPDKSGLPSDRFSAERTGGSVSTLTIQRTQQEDSAVYLCASSLTTGQRGSPLHFGNGTRLTVT.

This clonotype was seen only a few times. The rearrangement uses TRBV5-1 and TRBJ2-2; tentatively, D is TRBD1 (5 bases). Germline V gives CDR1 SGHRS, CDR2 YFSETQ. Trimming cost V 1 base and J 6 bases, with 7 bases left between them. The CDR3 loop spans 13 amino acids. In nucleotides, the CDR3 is TGCGCCAGCAGCTTGTGGGGCGCCGGGGAGCTGTTTTTT. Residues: CASSLWGAGELFF. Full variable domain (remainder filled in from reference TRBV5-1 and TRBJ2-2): KAGVTQTPRYLIKTRGQQVTLSCSPISGHRSVSWYQQTPGQGLQFLFEYFSETQRNKGNFPGRFSGRQFSNSRSEMNVSTLELGDSALYLCASSLWGAGELFFGEGSRLTVL.

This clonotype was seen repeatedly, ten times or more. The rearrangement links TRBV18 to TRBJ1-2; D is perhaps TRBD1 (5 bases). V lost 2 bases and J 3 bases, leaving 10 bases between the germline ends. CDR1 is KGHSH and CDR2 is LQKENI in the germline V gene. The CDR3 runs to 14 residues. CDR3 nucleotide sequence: TGTGCCAGCTCACCATTGGAGGGGCACTATGGCTACACCTTC. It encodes CASSPLEGHYGYTF.

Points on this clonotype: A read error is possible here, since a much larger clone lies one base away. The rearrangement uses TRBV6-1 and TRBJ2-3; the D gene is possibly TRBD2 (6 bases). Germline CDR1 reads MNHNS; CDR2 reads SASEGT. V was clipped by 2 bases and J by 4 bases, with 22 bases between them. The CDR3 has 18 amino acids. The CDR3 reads CASSERDLRTTRADTQYF. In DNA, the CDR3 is TGTGCCAGCAGTGAAAGAGACCTGAGGACTACCCGAGCAGATACGCAGTATTTT.

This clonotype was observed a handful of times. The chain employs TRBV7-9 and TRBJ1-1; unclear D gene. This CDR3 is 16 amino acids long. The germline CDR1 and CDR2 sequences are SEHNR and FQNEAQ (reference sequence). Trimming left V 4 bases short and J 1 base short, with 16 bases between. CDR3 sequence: CASSSMWTGKNTEAFF. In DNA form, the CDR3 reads TGTGCCAGCAGCTCCATGTGGACGGGAAAGAACACTGAAGCTTTCTTT. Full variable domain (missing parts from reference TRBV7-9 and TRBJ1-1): DTGVSQNPRHKITKRGQNVTFRCDPISEHNRLYWYRQTLGQGPEFLTYFQNEAQLEKSRLLSDRFSAERPKGSFSTLEIQRTEQGDSAMYLCASSSMWTGKNTEAFFGQGTRLTVV.

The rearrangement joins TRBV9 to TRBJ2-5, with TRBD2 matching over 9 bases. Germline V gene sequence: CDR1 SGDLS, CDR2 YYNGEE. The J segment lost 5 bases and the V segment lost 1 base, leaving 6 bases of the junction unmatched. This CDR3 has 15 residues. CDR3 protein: CASSVPLAGSETQYF. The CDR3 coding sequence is TGTGCCAGCAGCGTACCCCTAGCGGGGTCGGAGACCCAGTACTTC.

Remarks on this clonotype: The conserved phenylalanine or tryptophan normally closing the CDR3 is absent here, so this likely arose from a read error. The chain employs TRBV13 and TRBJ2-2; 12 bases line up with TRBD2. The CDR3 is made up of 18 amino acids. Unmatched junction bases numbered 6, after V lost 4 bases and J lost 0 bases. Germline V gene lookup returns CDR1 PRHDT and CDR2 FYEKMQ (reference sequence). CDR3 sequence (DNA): TGTGCCAGCAGCTCCACCCTAGCGGGAGGGGCGAACACCGGGGAGCTGTTTTCT. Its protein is CASSSTLAGGANTGELFS.

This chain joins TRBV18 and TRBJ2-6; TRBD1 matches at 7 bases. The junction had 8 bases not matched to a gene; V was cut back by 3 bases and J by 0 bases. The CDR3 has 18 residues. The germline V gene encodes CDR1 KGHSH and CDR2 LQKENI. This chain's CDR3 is CASSPATGFRSGANVLTF. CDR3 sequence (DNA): TGTGCCAGCTCACCCGCGACAGGGTTTCGCTCTGGGGCCAACGTCCTGACTTTC.

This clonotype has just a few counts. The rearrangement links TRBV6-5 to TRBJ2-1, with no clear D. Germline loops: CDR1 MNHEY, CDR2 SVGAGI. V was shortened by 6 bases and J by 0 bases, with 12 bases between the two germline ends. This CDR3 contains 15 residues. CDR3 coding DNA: TGTGCCAGCAGCTACAGACGGTCCTCCTACAATGAGCAGTTCTTC. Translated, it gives CASSYRRSSYNEQFF.

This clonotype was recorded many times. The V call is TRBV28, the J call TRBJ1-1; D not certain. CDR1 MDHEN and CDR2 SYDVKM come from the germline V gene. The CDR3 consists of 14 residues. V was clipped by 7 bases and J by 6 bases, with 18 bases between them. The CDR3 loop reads CASKSTPGYPEAFF. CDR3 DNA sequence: TGTGCCAGCAAATCTACTCCGGGTTACCCTGAAGCTTTCTTT.

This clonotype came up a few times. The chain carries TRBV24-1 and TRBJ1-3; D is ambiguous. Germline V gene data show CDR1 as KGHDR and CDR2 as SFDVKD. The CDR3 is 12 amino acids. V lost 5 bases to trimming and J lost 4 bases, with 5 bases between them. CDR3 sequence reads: CATSGSGNTIYF. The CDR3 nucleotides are TGTGCCACCAGTGGATCCGGAAACACCATATATTTT.